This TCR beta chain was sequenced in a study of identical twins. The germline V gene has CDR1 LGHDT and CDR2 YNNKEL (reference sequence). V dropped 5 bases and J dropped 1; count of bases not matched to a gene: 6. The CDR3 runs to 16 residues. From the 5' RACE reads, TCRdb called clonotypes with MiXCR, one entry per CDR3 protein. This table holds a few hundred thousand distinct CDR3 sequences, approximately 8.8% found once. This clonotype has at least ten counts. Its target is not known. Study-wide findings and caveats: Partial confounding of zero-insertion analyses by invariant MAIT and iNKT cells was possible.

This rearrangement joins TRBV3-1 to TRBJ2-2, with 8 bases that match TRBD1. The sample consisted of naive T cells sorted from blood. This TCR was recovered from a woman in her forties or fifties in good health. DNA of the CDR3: TGTGCCAGCAGCTTCACCGGGACAGGGAACACCGGGGAGCTGTTTTTT. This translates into CASSFTGTGNTGELFF.